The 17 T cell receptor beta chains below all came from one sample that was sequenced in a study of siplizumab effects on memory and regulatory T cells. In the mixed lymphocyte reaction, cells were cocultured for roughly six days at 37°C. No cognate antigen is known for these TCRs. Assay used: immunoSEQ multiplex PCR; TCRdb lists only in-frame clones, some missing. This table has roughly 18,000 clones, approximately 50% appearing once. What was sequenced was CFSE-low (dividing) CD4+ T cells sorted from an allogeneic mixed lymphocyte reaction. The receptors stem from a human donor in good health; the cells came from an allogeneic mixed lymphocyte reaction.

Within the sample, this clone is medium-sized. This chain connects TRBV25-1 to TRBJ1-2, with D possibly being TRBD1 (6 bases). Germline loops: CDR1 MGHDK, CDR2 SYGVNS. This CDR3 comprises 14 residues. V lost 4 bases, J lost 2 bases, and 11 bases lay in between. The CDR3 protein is CASSVTGYNYGYTF. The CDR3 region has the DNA TGTGCCAGCAGTGTGACAGGCTACAACTATGGCTACACCTTC.

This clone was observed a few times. The CDR3 nucleotides read TGCGCCAGCAGTAGGGCTTCTCTGCAGATCGAAGCTTTCTTT. As protein: CASSRASLQIEAFF. This chain links TRBV10-2 with TRBJ1-1; D gene uncertain. The CDR3 is 14 amino acids. Per germline, CDR1 WSHSY and CDR2 SAAADI. With 5 bases removed from V and 8 bases from J, the gap between germline ends came to 18 bases.

CDR3 in DNA: TGTGCCAGCAGCAAGGGACTCTCTGGGGATGAGCAGTTCTTC. It yields the protein CASSKGLSGDEQFF. The V call is TRBV7-2, the J call TRBJ2-1; tentative D call: TRBD2 (6 bases). The germline V gene encodes CDR1 SGHTA and CDR2 FQGNSA. Deletions cut 5 bases from V and 8 bases from J, with 16 bases between. The CDR3 has 14 amino acids.

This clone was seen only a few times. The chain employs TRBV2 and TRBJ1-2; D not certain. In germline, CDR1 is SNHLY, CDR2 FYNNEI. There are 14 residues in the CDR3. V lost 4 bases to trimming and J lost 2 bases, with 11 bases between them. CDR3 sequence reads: CASSGYGRNYGYTF. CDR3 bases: TGTGCCAGCAGTGGGTACGGGAGGAACTATGGCTACACCTTC. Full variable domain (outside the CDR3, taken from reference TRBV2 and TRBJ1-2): EPEVTQTPSHQVTQMGQEVILRCVPISNHLYFYWYRQILGQKVEFLVSFYNNEISEKSEIFDDQFSVERPDGSNFTLKIRSTKLEDSAMYFCASSGYGRNYGYTFGSGTRLTVV.

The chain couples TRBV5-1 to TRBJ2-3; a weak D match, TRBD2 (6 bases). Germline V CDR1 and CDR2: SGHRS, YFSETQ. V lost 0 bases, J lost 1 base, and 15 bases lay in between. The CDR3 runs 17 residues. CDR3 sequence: CASSLGATGVGTDTQYF. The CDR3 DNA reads TGCGCCAGCAGCTTGGGTGCGACGGGGGTTGGCACAGATACGCAGTATTTT. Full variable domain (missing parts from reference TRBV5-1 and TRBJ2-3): KAGVTQTPRYLIKTRGQQVTLSCSPISGHRSVSWYQQTPGQGLQFLFEYFSETQRNKGNFPGRFSGRQFSNSRSEMNVSTLELGDSALYLCASSLGATGVGTDTQYFGPGTRLTVL.

Here the CDR3 reads CASSYSLDGRGAFF. The CDR3 DNA follows: TGTGCCAGCAGTTACTCCTTGGACGGGCGAGGGGCTTTCTTT. V usage is TRBV6-5 and J usage is TRBJ1-1; D ambiguous. The V gene's germline CDR1 is MNHEY and CDR2 SVGAGI. The CDR3 totals 14 residues. The ends were cut back, 0 bases at V and 11 bases at J, with 16 bases in the middle.

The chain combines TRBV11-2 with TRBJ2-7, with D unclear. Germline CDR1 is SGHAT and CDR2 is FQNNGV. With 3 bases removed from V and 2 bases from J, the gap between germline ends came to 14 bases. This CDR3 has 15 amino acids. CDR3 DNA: TGTGCCAGCAGCTTGTTTAGAGCCAATACCTACGAGCAGTACTTC. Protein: CASSLFRANTYEQYF.

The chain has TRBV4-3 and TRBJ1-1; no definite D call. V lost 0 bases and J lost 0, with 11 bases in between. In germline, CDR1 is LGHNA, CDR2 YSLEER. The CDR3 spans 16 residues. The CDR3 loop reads CASSQDSRGLNTEAFF. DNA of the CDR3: TGCGCCAGCAGCCAAGATTCCCGAGGATTGAACACTGAAGCTTTCTTT.

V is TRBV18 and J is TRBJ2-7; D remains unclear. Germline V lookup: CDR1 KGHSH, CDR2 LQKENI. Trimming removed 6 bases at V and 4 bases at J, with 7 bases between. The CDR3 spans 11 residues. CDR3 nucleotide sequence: TGTGCCAGCTCCGCCGGGTACGAGCAGTACTTC. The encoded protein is CASSAGYEQYF.

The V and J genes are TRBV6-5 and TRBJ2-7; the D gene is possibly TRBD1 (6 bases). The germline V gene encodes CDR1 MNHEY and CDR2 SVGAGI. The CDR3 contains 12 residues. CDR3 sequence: CAQKRGIYEQYF. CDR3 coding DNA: TGTGCACAAAAGAGGGGGATCTACGAGCAGTACTTC.

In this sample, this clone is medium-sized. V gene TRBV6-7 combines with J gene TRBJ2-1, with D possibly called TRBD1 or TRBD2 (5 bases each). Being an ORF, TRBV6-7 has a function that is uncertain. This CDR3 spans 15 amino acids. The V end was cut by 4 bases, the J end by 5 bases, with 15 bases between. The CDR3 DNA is TGTGCCAGCAGTTCACCGGGACCGAGGAACAATGAGCAGTTCTTC. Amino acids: CASSSPGPRNNEQFF.

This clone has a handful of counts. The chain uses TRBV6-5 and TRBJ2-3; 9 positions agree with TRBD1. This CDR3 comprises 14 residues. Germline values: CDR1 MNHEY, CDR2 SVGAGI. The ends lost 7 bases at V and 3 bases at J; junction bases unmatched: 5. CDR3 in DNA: TGTGCCAGCAAATGGGACAGGGAGACAGATACGCAGTATTTT. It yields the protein CASKWDRETDTQYF.

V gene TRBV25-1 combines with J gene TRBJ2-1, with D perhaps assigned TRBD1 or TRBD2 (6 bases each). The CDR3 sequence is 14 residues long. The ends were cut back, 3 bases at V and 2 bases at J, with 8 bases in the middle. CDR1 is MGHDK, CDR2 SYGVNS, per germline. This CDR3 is CASSDGGPYNEQFF. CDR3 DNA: TGTGCCAGCAGTGACGGGGGCCCCTACAATGAGCAGTTCTTC.

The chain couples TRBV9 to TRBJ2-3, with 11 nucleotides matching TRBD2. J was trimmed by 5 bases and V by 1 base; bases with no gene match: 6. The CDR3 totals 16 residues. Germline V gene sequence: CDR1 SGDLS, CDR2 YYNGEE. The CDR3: CASSVNSGGALDTQYF. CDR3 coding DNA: TGTGCCAGCAGCGTAAATAGCGGGGGGGCCTTAGATACGCAGTATTTT.

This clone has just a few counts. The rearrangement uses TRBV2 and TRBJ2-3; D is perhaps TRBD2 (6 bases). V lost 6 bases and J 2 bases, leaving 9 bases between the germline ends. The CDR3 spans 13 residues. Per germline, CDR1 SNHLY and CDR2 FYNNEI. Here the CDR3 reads CASRWGVTDTQYF. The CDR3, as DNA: TGTGCCAGCAGATGGGGGGTCACAGATACGCAGTATTTT.

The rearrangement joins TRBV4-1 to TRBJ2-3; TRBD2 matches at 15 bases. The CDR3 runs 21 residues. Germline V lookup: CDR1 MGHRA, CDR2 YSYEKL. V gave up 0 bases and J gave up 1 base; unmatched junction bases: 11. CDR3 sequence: CASSQEEVGLAGGSGTDTQYF. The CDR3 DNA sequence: TGCGCCAGCAGCCAAGAAGAGGTGGGACTAGCGGGGGGATCGGGCACAGATACGCAGTATTTT.

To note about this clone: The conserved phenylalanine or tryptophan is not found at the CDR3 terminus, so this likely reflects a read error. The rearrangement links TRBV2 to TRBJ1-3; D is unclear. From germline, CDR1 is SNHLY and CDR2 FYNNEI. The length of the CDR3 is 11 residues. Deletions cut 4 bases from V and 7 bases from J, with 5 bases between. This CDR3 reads CASSVGNTIYV. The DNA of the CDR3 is TGTGCCAGCAGTGTTGGCAACACCATATATGTT.